This T cell receptor beta chain was identified in a study of blood T cell repertoires in COVID-19. Across the whole study: Material from acute and convalescent COVID-19 was sourced from the United States, Italy and Spain.

Data came from immunoSEQ multiplex PCR; TCRdb stores just in-frame clones and leaves some out. The table lists around 160,000 clones, around four fifths of them singletons. This CDR3 spans 14 amino acids. The germline gives CDR1 LNHDA, CDR2 SQIVND (reference sequence). Trimming removed 3 bases from V and 2 bases from J; junction bases left unmatched: 3. Sequenced material: peripheral blood. The TCR originated in a middle-aged woman with active or convalescent COVID-19. The V gene is TRBV19, the J gene TRBJ1-1, with 7 nucleotides matching TRBD1. CDR3 sequence reads: CASSIRDSNTEAFF. The DNA of the CDR3 is TGTGCCAGTAGTATTCGGGACAGCAACACTGAAGCTTTCTTT.